The 15 T cell receptor beta chains given below trace back to one sample, sequenced in a study of cytomegalovirus exposure and HLA in healthy donors. PCR amplification relied on 60 Vbeta primers (plus 13 Jbeta primers). The data were produced by immunoSEQ multiplex PCR, yet TCRdb's version contains in-frame clones alone and is incomplete. The table shows 60,000 to 70,000 clones, with about four fifths occurring only once. The sequenced sample consisted of PBMCs. These receptors originate from a young woman in good health and CMV-seronegative.

The chain links TRBV10-3 to TRBJ1-1; 8 positions match TRBD1. With 6 bases clipped from V and 1 base from J, the junction kept 7 bases outside the gene matches. Per germline, CDR1 ENHRY and CDR2 SYGVKD. The CDR3 has 15 residues. CDR3 residues: CAIRTEGQGNTEAFF. The CDR3 nucleotides are TGTGCCATCAGAACCGAAGGACAGGGGAACACTGAAGCTTTCTTT.

The V and J genes are TRBV28 and TRBJ2-5; 11 nucleotides line up with TRBD2. Looked up from germline, CDR1 is MDHEN and CDR2 is SYDVKM. After removal of 2 bases from V and 1 base from J, the junction contained 0 bases not matched to a gene. The CDR3 length is 15 residues. In DNA form, the CDR3 reads TGTGCCAGCAGTTTAGGGACTAGCGGCCAAGAGACCCAGTACTTC. Translation: CASSLGTSGQETQYF. Looking up the rest from reference TRBV28 and TRBJ2-5 gives the full variable domain: DVKVTQSSRYLVKRTGEKVFLECVQDMDHENMFWYRQDPGLGLRLIYFSYDVKMKEKGDIPEGYSVSREKKERFSLILESASTNQTSMYLCASSLGTSGQETQYFGPGTRLLVL.

The chain carries TRBV6-6 and TRBJ1-5; no clear D. The length of the CDR3 is 14 residues. The V end was cut by 2 bases, the J end by 6 bases, with 11 bases between. The germline gives CDR1 MNHNY, CDR2 SVGAGI (reference sequence). Written as DNA, the CDR3 is TGTGCCAGCAGTTACAGTCCCTTCGGTCAGCCCCAGCATTTT. Amino acids: CASSYSPFGQPQHF.

In its sample, this clone was seen a few times. This chain joins TRBV7-9 and TRBJ1-1; TRBD1 matches at 7 bases. The CDR3 totals 17 residues. The germline V gene has CDR1 SEHNR and CDR2 FQNEAQ (reference sequence). Unmatched junction bases numbered 12, after V lost 3 bases and J lost 2 bases. The CDR3 sequence is CASSLGVEGARNTEAFF. In nucleotides, the CDR3 is TGTGCCAGCAGCTTGGGTGTAGAGGGGGCGCGAAACACTGAAGCTTTCTTT.

This clone has just a few counts. This rearrangement joins TRBV5-6 to TRBJ2-7; D may be TRBD1 (6 bases). CDR1 SGHDT and CDR2 YYEEEE come from the germline V gene. The ends were cut back, 4 bases at V and 2 bases at J, with 19 bases in the middle. This CDR3 contains 16 residues. The CDR3 nucleotides read TGTGCCAGCAGCCCCGTACTCCGGGACATGACCTACGAGCAGTACTTC. Translated, it gives CASSPVLRDMTYEQYF.

This clone was observed a handful of times. The genes are TRBV27 and TRBJ2-7, with D tentatively TRBD1 (6 bases). CDR1 and CDR2 (germline): MNHEY, SMNVEV (reference sequence). CDR3 size: 15 residues. The V and J ends lost 3 bases and 6 bases respectively, with 18 bases between them. CDR3 sequence reads: CASSFRQGFPSEQYF. Here the CDR3 DNA reads TGTGCCAGCAGTTTCAGGCAGGGGTTCCCCTCCGAGCAGTACTTC.

CDR3 loop: CASSALGGGSYNEQFF. Written as DNA, the CDR3 is TGTGCCAGCAGTGCCCTGGGAGGAGGGTCCTACAATGAGCAGTTCTTC. The chain joins TRBV25-1 to TRBJ2-1; TRBD2 is a possible D gene (6 bases). CDR1 is MGHDK, CDR2 SYGVNS, per germline. The CDR3 sequence is 16 residues long. Trimming left V 4 bases short and J 1 base short, with 14 bases between.

The chain is built from TRBV6-6 and TRBJ2-7; D remains ambiguous. Germline CDR1 and CDR2: MNHNY and SVGAGI (reference sequence). The CDR3 is 14 amino acids. Trimming removed 2 bases from V and 2 bases from J, with 10 bases in between. This chain's CDR3 is CASSYDTVTYEQYF. The CDR3 DNA follows: TGTGCCAGCAGTTACGACACCGTTACCTACGAGCAGTACTTC.

This chain uses TRBV25-1 with TRBJ1-6, with D unresolved. Trimming shortened V by 6 bases and J by 14 bases, and 14 bases separated the two germline ends. This CDR3 has 12 amino acids. The germline V gene encodes CDR1 MGHDK and CDR2 SYGVNS. In DNA form, the CDR3 reads TGTGCCAGCAGGGGCCTTGACGGGGCCCTCCACTTT. The encoded protein is CASRGLDGALHF. The variable domain in full, completed from reference TRBV25-1 and TRBJ1-6, reads EADIYQTPRYLVIGTGKKITLECSQTMGHDKMYWYQQDPGMELHLIHYSYGVNSTEKGDLSSESTVSRIRTEHFPLTLESARPSHTSQYLCASRGLDGALHFGNGTRLTVT.

The rearrangement links TRBV4-1 to TRBJ1-2; unclear D gene. CDR1 MGHRA and CDR2 YSYEKL come from the germline V gene. The CDR3 consists of 13 residues. V gave up 0 bases and J gave up 4 bases, with 6 bases separating them. CDR3 in DNA: TGCGCCAGCAGCCAAGAACTCTCCTATGGCTACACCTTC. It specifies CASSQELSYGYTF.

The rearrangement joins TRBV19 to TRBJ1-1, with 7 bases identical to TRBD1. This CDR3 contains 15 residues. CDR1 and CDR2 (germline): LNHDA, SQIVND (reference sequence). Trimming cost V 3 bases and J 5 bases; bases outside gene matches: 9. The CDR3 protein is CASSIGGRGYTEAFF. For the CDR3, the DNA is TGTGCCAGTAGTATCGGGGGCAGGGGGTATACTGAAGCTTTCTTT.

This clone has only one observation. The rearrangement links TRBV19 to TRBJ1-1, with TRBD1 identical over 7 bases. Germline assignment: CDR1 LNHDA and CDR2 SQIVND (reference sequence). The CDR3 contains 21 residues. J gave up 3 bases and V 5 bases, and 27 bases lay outside the gene matches. CDR3 nucleotides: TGTGCCAGTAGTCCGAGGGGGCATGGGATGTTTATTGGTCTTGGGGACACTGAAGCTTTCTTT. Translating it yields CASSPRGHGMFIGLGDTEAFF.

The gene calls are TRBV28 and TRBJ2-7, with 10 bases identical to TRBD1. Germline values: CDR1 MDHEN, CDR2 SYDVKM. V trimming: 8 bases; J trimming: 0 bases; junction bases outside the gene matches: 4. This CDR3 spans 14 amino acids. CDR3 protein: CASLGQGNSYEQYF. The CDR3 DNA follows: TGTGCCAGCTTGGGACAGGGGAACTCCTACGAGCAGTACTTC.

The chain couples TRBV28 to TRBJ1-5; TRBD1 aligns across 10 bases. Germline values: CDR1 MDHEN, CDR2 SYDVKM. This CDR3 contains 16 residues. The J segment lost 4 bases and the V segment lost 3 bases, leaving 6 bases of the junction unmatched. The CDR3: CASSFAGTGVNQPQHF. The CDR3 DNA sequence: TGTGCCAGCAGTTTTGCCGGGACAGGGGTGAATCAGCCCCAGCATTTT. The whole variable domain, remainder taken from reference TRBV28 and TRBJ1-5, is DVKVTQSSRYLVKRTGEKVFLECVQDMDHENMFWYRQDPGLGLRLIYFSYDVKMKEKGDIPEGYSVSREKKERFSLILESASTNQTSMYLCASSFAGTGVNQPQHFGDGTRLSIL.

The rearrangement uses TRBV13 and TRBJ2-1; 7 nucleotides line up with TRBD2. CDR3 length: 16 residues. The junction had 7 bases not matched to a gene; V was cut back by 5 bases and J by 0 bases. CDR1 PRHDT and CDR2 FYEKMQ come from the germline V gene (reference sequence). The CDR3 loop is CASSGGGLSSYNEQFF. As DNA, the CDR3 is TGTGCCAGCAGCGGGGGGGGTTTAAGCTCCTACAATGAGCAGTTCTTC.